Listed below are T cell receptor beta chains from one sample, sequenced in a study of blood T cell repertoires in COVID-19. Method: immunoSEQ multiplex PCR; TCRdb's copy keeps in-frame clones and lacks some. Of about 23,000 clones listed, roughly 74% are singletons. The material sequenced was peripheral blood. These receptors all stem from a man aged 45-65 years with COVID-19, enrolled during active disease. The CDR3 runs from the conserved cysteine through the conserved F or W. A D gene is named only where the DNA matches it firmly.

V: TRBV10-2; D: NA; J: TRBJ1-4; CDR3: CASSLAGALGEKLFF
V: TRBV12-3/TRBV12-4; D: TRBD1; J: TRBJ1-2; CDR3: CASSRQGAVGYTF
V: TRBV6-6; D: NA; J: TRBJ2-5; CDR3: CASSYRPVETQYF
V: TRBV30; D: NA; J: TRBJ1-2; CDR3: CAWSWEGGYTF
V: TRBV18; D: NA; J: TRBJ2-3; CDR3: CASSPGITDTQYF
V: TRBV6-5; D: NA; J: TRBJ2-2; CDR3: CASRRDTNTGELFF
V: TRBV9; D: TRBD1; J: TRBJ2-3; CDR3: CASADRSAADTQYF
V: TRBV5-1; D: TRBD2; J: TRBJ2-1; CDR3: CASSFNLGGGASEQFF
V: TRBV19; D: NA; J: TRBJ1-6; CDR3: CASRDLRGDSPLHF
V: TRBV9; D: NA; J: TRBJ1-6; CDR3: CASSSPRGGGSYNSPLHF
V: TRBV6-5; D: NA; J: TRBJ1-2; CDR3: CASSYGGRSGYTF
V: TRBV7-6; D: NA; J: TRBJ2-5; CDR3: CASSPMMATQETQYF
V: TRBV5-6; D: TRBD1; J: TRBJ1-6; CDR3: CASSFLDRGSSPLHF
V: TRBV7-9; D: TRBD1; J: TRBJ1-2; CDR3: CASSFGRTGGGGYTF
V: TRBV6-5; D: TRBD1; J: TRBJ1-2; CDR3: CASTPIDRVIDGYTF
V: TRBV2; D: NA; J: TRBJ1-4; CDR3: CASSGGQPTNEKLFF
V: TRBV19; D: NA; J: TRBJ1-5; CDR3: CASSLQEDQPQHF
V: TRBV6-5; D: TRBD1; J: TRBJ2-7; CDR3: CASSFAGTGVYEQYF
V: TRBV3-1/TRBV3-2; D: NA; J: TRBJ2-2; CDR3: CASSHLTGELFF
V: TRBV6-1; D: TRBD1; J: TRBJ1-5; CDR3: CASSESGQGLQPQHF
V: TRBV2; D: TRBD1; J: TRBJ1-1; CDR3: CASTKGTGGYTEAFF
V: TRBV7-2; D: TRBD2; J: TRBJ2-1; CDR3: CASSLGGAGGSYNEQFF
V: TRBV29-1; D: NA; J: TRBJ1-1; CDR3: CSVAPQGRMNTEAFF
V: TRBV6-5; D: NA; J: TRBJ1-2; CDR3: CASSRNWGGGYGYTF
V: TRBV29-1; D: TRBD2; J: TRBJ2-7; CDR3: CSVEGSGTSGSYEQYF
V: TRBV19; D: NA; J: TRBJ1-4; CDR3: CASNNENEKLFF
V: TRBV7-9; D: TRBD2; J: TRBJ2-3; CDR3: CASSLLAGAGDTQYF
V: TRBV5-4; D: TRBD1; J: TRBJ2-7; CDR3: CASSLGDSSYEQYF
V: TRBV13; D: TRBD2; J: TRBJ2-1; CDR3: CASSPRTSGSNEQFF
V: TRBV5-1; D: NA; J: TRBJ2-7; CDR3: CASSGGQGAYEQYF
V: TRBV28; D: NA; J: TRBJ1-6; CDR3: CASRRNSPLHF
V: TRBV6-6; D: TRBD1; J: TRBJ1-2; CDR3: CASSPTRYTGGADYGYTF
V: TRBV28; D: TRBD1; J: TRBJ1-6; CDR3: CASSTPGQGDSPLHF
V: TRBV7-8; D: TRBD2; J: TRBJ2-3; CDR3: CASTRNSGRGYADTQYF
V: TRBV4-2; D: TRBD2; J: TRBJ2-2; CDR3: CASSQDRGGTSGNRELFF
V: TRBV1; D: NA; J: TRBJ1-4; CDR3: CTSSQGTGDVVNEKLFF
V: TRBV24-1; D: NA; J: TRBJ1-1; CDR3: CATSQNTEAFF
V: TRBV19; D: TRBD2; J: TRBJ2-5; CDR3: CASVGGRDETQYF
V: TRBV7-9; D: TRBD1; J: TRBJ1-2; CDR3: CASSPGTALGNYGYTF